These 2 T cell receptor beta chains originate from one sample sequenced in a study of response to subunit inactivated influenza vaccine. TCRdb independently ran MiXCR on the RT-PCR reads; one entry per CDR3 protein. The sample includes some 550,000 distinct CDR3 sequences, under 30% of them seen just once. These sequences were also reported in another study, on T cells expressing NK-cell markers. That study adds: The authors made TCR beta cDNA libraries by 5'RACE template switching. This switching added a universal primer site and UMIs.

The sequences come from CD4+ T cells sorted from PBMCs, collected approximately 12 days after vaccination. The receptors were sampled from a man aged 50 or older who received an inactivated influenza vaccine.

This clonotype was seen only a few times. This chain uses TRBV5-5 with TRBJ2-3; D is uncertain. Trimming left V 1 base short and J 1 base short, with 10 bases between. CDR1 and CDR2 from the germline V gene are SGHKS and YYEKEE (reference sequence). The CDR3 is 15 amino acids. The CDR3 DNA reads as TGTGCCAGCAGCTTGTCAGGCCTACGCACAGATACGCAGTATTTT. It translates to CASSLSGLRTDTQYF.

This chain connects TRBV4-3 to TRBJ2-7; D is uncertain. Germline CDR1 LGHNA, CDR2 YSLEER. V shed 0 bases and J shed 2 bases, with 11 bases lying between them. The CDR3 length is 15 residues. Here the CDR3 reads CASSQEISGTYEQYF. In DNA, the CDR3 is TGCGCCAGCAGCCAAGAAATTTCGGGCACCTACGAGCAGTACTTC.